A single sample is the source of the 25 T cell receptor beta chains below, sequenced in a study of T cells after posttransplantation cyclophosphamide. A marrow graft followed busulfan-fludarabine conditioning, with cyclophosphamide on days +3 and +4. Sequencing was performed with immunoSEQ multiplex PCR; in TCRdb, only in-frame clones are kept and a portion is missing. Listed for the sample are roughly 25,000 clones, none seen a single time. The specimen comprised PBMCs, sampled after allogeneic stem cell transplant with posttransplant cyclophosphamide. These receptors were taken from a male patient aged 18-30 years who received an allogeneic stem cell transplant from a related donor, was CMV-positive, and had no GVHD. Part of the T cells may come from the graft donor.

This clone has a count of ten or more. This chain uses TRBV29-1 with TRBJ2-7; unclear D gene. V lost 0 bases and J 0 bases, leaving 6 bases between the germline ends. Per the germline V gene, CDR1 is SQVTM and CDR2 is ANQGSEA. The CDR3 consists of 13 residues. The CDR3 bases are TGCAGCGTTGAAGACAGTCTCTCCTACGAGCAGTACTTC. Encoded protein: CSVEDSLSYEQYF.

This clone was found many times. The chain recombines TRBV28 with TRBJ2-7; D is uncertain. With 5 bases removed from V and 0 bases from J, the gap between germline ends came to 11 bases. Looked up from germline, CDR1 is MDHEN and CDR2 is SYDVKM. This CDR3 is 14 amino acids long. In nucleotides, the CDR3 is TGTGCCAGCAGTGAGGATAAGAGCTCCTACGAGCAGTACTTC. It codes for CASSEDKSSYEQYF.

This clone was observed many times. The rearrangement uses TRBV20-1 and TRBJ2-5, with D possibly TRBD2 on 6 matching bases. The germline V gene has CDR1 DFQATT and CDR2 SNEGSKA (reference sequence). The CDR3 loop spans 10 amino acids. In DNA form, the CDR3 reads TGCAGAAGCGGAGGGGAGACCCAGTACTTC. It translates to CRSGGETQYF.

This clone was counted many times. The chain combines TRBV2 with TRBJ2-3; 15 nucleotides line up with TRBD2. CDR3 length: 18 residues. The V gene end was trimmed by 11 bases and the J gene end by 5 bases; junction bases not matched to a gene: 17. Looked up from germline, CDR1 is SNHLY and CDR2 is FYNNEI. This CDR3 is CAVQRTSGGAGFEDTQYF. As DNA, the CDR3 is TGTGCCGTGCAACGGACTAGCGGGGGGGCGGGTTTCGAAGATACGCAGTATTTT.

This clone was seen at least ten times. This rearrangement joins TRBV7-9 to TRBJ1-3; D possibly corresponds to TRBD1 (5 bases). This CDR3 contains 18 residues. Germline V gene lookup returns CDR1 SEHNR and CDR2 FQNEAQ (reference sequence). V shed 0 bases and J shed 0 bases, with 15 bases lying between them. The DNA of the CDR3 is TGTGCCAGCAGCTTAGCACTCCGACAGTGGAGCTCTGGAAACACCATATATTTT. Translated, it gives CASSLALRQWSSGNTIYF.

This clone showed up many times. The J gene is TRBJ1-4, the V gene TRBV11-2; D call uncertain. With 2 bases removed from V and 5 bases from J, the gap between germline ends came to 9 bases. Germline V gene lookup returns CDR1 SGHAT and CDR2 FQNNGV. This CDR3 spans 14 amino acids. The CDR3 coding sequence is TGTGCCAGCAGCTTATCAGGTTACAATGAAAAACTGTTTTTT. Residues: CASSLSGYNEKLFF.

This clone came up many times. This rearrangement joins TRBV4-2 to TRBJ1-2, with TRBD1 matching 7 bases. Trimming took 1 base from V and 6 from J; bases not matched to a gene: 8. The germline gives CDR1 LGHNA, CDR2 YNFKEQ. This CDR3 is 15 amino acids long. The CDR3 protein is CASSQGDETGHGYTF. CDR3 in DNA: TGTGCCAGCAGCCAAGGGGATGAGACAGGGCATGGCTACACCTTC.

There are many counts of this clone. Within the sample, other DNA sequences also encode this same CDR3. The J gene is TRBJ1-5, the V gene TRBV18; no firm D call. Germline V gives CDR1 KGHSH, CDR2 LQKENI. The CDR3 runs to 12 residues. The ends were cut back, 3 bases at V and 6 bases at J, with 6 bases in the middle. The CDR3 here is CASSPTGQPQHF. CDR3 DNA: TGTGCCAGCTCACCTACCGGTCAGCCCCAGCATTTT.

The table lists this clone with many counts. This rearrangement joins TRBV4-1 to TRBJ1-4; no firm D call. The CDR3 extends over 16 amino acids. V lost 1 base and J lost 4, with 13 bases in between. Germline lookup yields CDR1 MGHRA and CDR2 YSYEKL. The CDR3 here is CASSQGSIQSNEKLFF. The CDR3 coding sequence is TGCGCCAGCAGCCAAGGGTCCATACAGAGTAATGAAAAACTGTTTTTT.

In its sample, this clone was seen many times. This chain connects TRBV11-2 to TRBJ2-7; D is undetermined. V dropped 2 bases and J dropped 4 bases, with 3 bases sitting between them. The CDR3 totals 11 residues. Germline V gene sequence: CDR1 SGHAT, CDR2 FQNNGV. DNA for the CDR3: TGTGCCAGCAGCTTAATATACGAGCAGTACTTC. This translates into CASSLIYEQYF.

This clone has ten or more counts. The chain employs TRBV19 and TRBJ1-1; 10 bases match TRBD1. The CDR3 sequence is 16 residues long. CDR1 LNHDA and CDR2 SQIVND come from the germline V gene (reference sequence). The ends lost 7 bases at V and 0 bases at J; junction bases unmatched: 8. The CDR3 reads CASKSGTGAMNTEAFF. The CDR3 DNA follows: TGTGCCAGTAAAAGCGGGACAGGGGCCATGAACACTGAAGCTTTCTTT. Variable domain in full (rest from reference TRBV19 and TRBJ1-1): DGGITQSPKYLFRKEGQNVTLSCEQNLNHDAMYWYRQDPGQGLRLIYYSQIVNDFQKGDIAEGYSVSREKKESFPLTVTSAQKNPTAFYLCASKSGTGAMNTEAFFGQGTRLTVV.

There are many counts of this clone. This chain joins TRBV6-5 and TRBJ2-1; weak D call: TRBD2 (5 bases). This CDR3 region has 16 residues. V dropped 4 bases and J dropped 8 bases, with 21 bases sitting between them. Germline V lookup: CDR1 MNHEY, CDR2 SVGAGI. CDR3 region: CASSLRSPSMLDEQFF. CDR3 DNA sequence: TGTGCCAGCAGTTTGAGGTCCCCTAGCATGCTAGATGAGCAGTTCTTC.

This clone was detected a few times. The rearrangement links TRBV14 to TRBJ2-5, with 7 bases fitting TRBD1. Per germline, CDR1 SGHDN and CDR2 FVKESK. With 3 bases clipped from V and 6 bases from J, the junction kept 4 bases outside the gene matches. The CDR3 runs 13 residues. As DNA, the CDR3 is TGTGCCAGCAGCCATACAGGGGCCAAGACCCAGTACTTC. This encodes CASSHTGAKTQYF.

This clone was seen at least ten times. The J gene is TRBJ2-2, the V gene TRBV5-1, with 12 bases fitting TRBD2. V shed 0 bases, J shed 0 bases, and the junction held 9 bases outside the gene matches. The CDR3 has 20 amino acids. Germline V lookup: CDR1 SGHRS, CDR2 YFSETQ. CDR3 loop: CASSLDGLAGGSANTGELFF. As DNA, the CDR3 is TGCGCCAGCAGCTTGGATGGTCTAGCGGGGGGGTCCGCGAACACCGGGGAGCTGTTTTTT.

This clone occurred many times. The gene calls are TRBV4-1 and TRBJ1-2; the match to TRBD1 covers 7 bases. The CDR3 has 16 amino acids. The germline V gene has CDR1 MGHRA and CDR2 YSYEKL. The V and J ends lost 0 bases and 8 bases, in that order; junction bases with no gene match: 12. In DNA form, the CDR3 reads TGCGCCAGCAGCCAAGATGACAGGGAGATACGTAACGGCTACACCTTC. This sequence encodes CASSQDDREIRNGYTF.

Ten or more counts support this clone. This chain links TRBV30 with TRBJ2-2; 9 positions agree with TRBD1. The germline V gene has CDR1 GTSNPN and CDR2 SVGIG (reference sequence). J lost 6 bases, V lost 8 bases, and 16 bases had no gene match. This CDR3 is 16 amino acids long. CDR3 bases: TGTGCCGGTTCCCTCCCGGGACAGGGCTTTTCCGGGGAGCTGTTTTTT. Translated, it gives CAGSLPGQGFSGELFF. Full variable domain (missing parts from reference TRBV30 and TRBJ2-2): SQTIHQWPATLVQPVGSPLSLECTVEGTSNPNLYWYRQAAGRGLQLLFYSVGIGQISSEVPQNLSASRPQDRQFILSSKKLLLSDSGFYLCAGSLPGQGFSGELFFGEGSRLTVL.

This clone was observed at least ten times. The chain combines TRBV2 with TRBJ1-6; 7 bases line up with TRBD1. The length of the CDR3 is 16 residues. Trimming at V came to 8 bases and at J to 6 bases, leaving 13 bases not matched to a gene. Looked up from germline, CDR1 is SNHLY and CDR2 is FYNNEI. CDR3 region: CASGGRSGGGNSPLHF. The CDR3 DNA is TGTGCCAGCGGCGGAAGGTCAGGGGGTGGTAATTCACCCCTCCACTTT.

This clone was counted only a few times. This chain links TRBV2 with TRBJ1-5, with TRBD1 as a possible D gene (6 bases). Germline V gene lookup returns CDR1 SNHLY and CDR2 FYNNEI. The V end lost 8 bases, the J end lost 6 bases, and 20 bases lay between the germline ends. The CDR3 length is 15 residues. CDR3 nucleotides: TGTGCCAGCCGACTGGGGGGGGCGGGGGGTCAGCCCCAGCATTTT. It yields the protein CASRLGGAGGQPQHF.

This clone was observed at least ten times. The V and J genes are TRBV27 and TRBJ2-3; 10 positions agree with TRBD2. Per the germline V gene, CDR1 is MNHEY and CDR2 is SMNVEV (reference sequence). The CDR3 is made up of 17 amino acids. With 7 bases clipped from V and 5 bases from J, the junction kept 15 bases outside the gene matches. CDR3 in amino acids: CASTPAGAGGLRDTQYF. In DNA form, the CDR3 reads TGTGCCAGCACTCCCGCAGGAGCGGGAGGGTTGCGAGATACGCAGTATTTT.

This clone was seen at least ten times. The chain employs TRBV5-4 and TRBJ1-1; D might be TRBD1 (6 bases). The germline gives CDR1 SGHNT, CDR2 YYREEE (reference sequence). V lost 2 bases to trimming and J lost 6 bases, with 11 bases between them. CDR3 length: 13 residues. CDR3 protein: CASSFTGRAEAFF. CDR3 nucleotide sequence: TGTGCCAGCAGCTTCACAGGGCGGGCTGAAGCTTTCTTT.

This clone was seen at least ten times. J is TRBJ1-5 and V is TRBV28; TRBD1 matches at 7 bases. This CDR3 spans 18 amino acids. The germline V gene encodes CDR1 MDHEN and CDR2 SYDVKM. Trimming took 3 bases from V and 2 from J; bases not matched to a gene: 13. CDR3 sequence: CASSLTGQDSYGNQPQHF. The CDR3 coding sequence is TGTGCCAGCAGTTTGACAGGACAGGACTCGTATGGCAATCAGCCCCAGCATTTT.

This clone was seen at least ten times. The chain couples TRBV29-1 to TRBJ2-3; maybe TRBD1 (6 bases). Germline V CDR1 and CDR2: SQVTM, ANQGSEA. The CDR3 sequence is 15 residues long. V gave up 2 bases and J gave up 2 bases, with 14 bases separating them. The chain's CDR3 is CSVERTALVTDTQYF. The CDR3, as DNA: TGCAGCGTTGAACGGACAGCCTTGGTCACAGATACGCAGTATTTT.

This clone was observed many times. This sequence joins TRBV4-1 and TRBJ2-3, with D possibly matching TRBD1 (5 bases). V lost 0 bases, J lost 3 bases, and 13 bases lay in between. The CDR3 sequence is 16 residues long. Germline V gene lookup returns CDR1 MGHRA and CDR2 YSYEKL. CDR3 nucleotides: TGCGCCAGCAGCCAAGATCGTAGCAGGGTTACAGATACGCAGTATTTT. It yields the protein CASSQDRSRVTDTQYF.

This clone was seen repeatedly, ten times or more. The chain recombines TRBV5-8 with TRBJ2-3, with TRBD1 matching 9 bases. Germline CDR1 reads SGHTS; CDR2 reads YDEGEE. CDR3 length: 18 amino acids. Unmatched junction bases numbered 9, after V lost 0 bases and J lost 1 base. CDR3 nucleotides: TGTGCCAGCAGCTTGGACCTCCGACAGGGGGATGGCACAGATACGCAGTATTTT. Its translation: CASSLDLRQGDGTDTQYF.

This clone showed up many times. The chain has TRBV7-9 and TRBJ1-1; D is perhaps TRBD1 (5 bases). The CDR3 contains 17 residues. V lost 2 bases and J lost 0, with 16 bases in between. The germline CDR1 and CDR2 sequences are SEHNR and FQNEAQ (reference sequence). The CDR3 sequence: CASSLRGRAGMNTEAFF. The CDR3 DNA sequence: TGTGCCAGCAGCTTAAGGGGCAGGGCCGGTATGAACACTGAAGCTTTCTTT.